This is a list of T cell receptor beta chains from one sample in a study of shared clonotypes between healthy human individuals. TCRdb's copy holds only in-frame clones and misses some; the assay was immunoSEQ multiplex PCR. The data hold under 850,000 clones, with over 60% observed a single time. Input material: memory CD4+ T cells sorted from blood. These receptors were obtained from a woman in her thirties in good health. Each CDR3 is given with its conserved first and last residue. A D gene is named only where the DNA matches it firmly. Not all rows give a size; the values are once, few, many and, for expanded clones, a class.

>TRBJ1-4|-|TRBV7-5|few
CVRSPSRQGEKLFF
TGTGTCAGAAGCCCATCTAGACAGGGAGAAAAACTGTTTTTT
>TRBJ2-2|TRBD1|TRBV27|-
CASRPGTGESTGELFF
TGTGCCAGCAGACCCGGGACAGGGGAAAGTACCGGGGAGCTGTTTTTT
>TRBJ2-7|TRBD2|TRBV11-1|-
CASSSGGTILYEQYF
TGTGCCAGCAGCTCGGGGGGGACCATACTCTACGAGCAGTACTTC
>TRBJ2-5|-|TRBV20-1|-
CSATTGETQYF
TGCAGTGCTACAACAGGGGAGACCCAGTACTTC
>TRBJ1-2|TRBD1|TRBV19|-
CASEGQVDGYTF
TGTGCCAGTGAAGGACAGGTGGACGGCTACACCTTC
>TRBJ2-3|TRBD2|TRBV29-1|once
CRPLAGGPPSTDTQYF
TGCAGACCGCTAGCGGGAGGGCCCCCTAGCACAGATACGCAGTATTTT
>TRBJ2-7|TRBD1|TRBV7-9|-
CASNGPRDRYEQYF
TGTGCCAGCAACGGCCCCCGGGACAGGTACGAGCAGTACTTC
>TRBJ2-5|-|TRBV28|-
CASSLSGTFLETQYF
TGTGCCAGCAGTTTATCCGGGACATTCCTGGAGACCCAGTACTTC
>TRBJ1-4|-|TRBV25-1|-
CASSDPWGTNEKLFF
TGTGCCAGCAGTGACCCATGGGGGACTAATGAAAAACTGTTTTTT
>TRBJ2-7|TRBD2|TRBV7-7|-
CASSKREGDNEQYF
TGTGCCAGCAGTAAGCGGGAGGGAGACAACGAGCAGTACTTC
>TRBJ2-2|-|TRBV25-1|-
CASSERRELFF
TGTGCCAGCAGTGAAAGGCGCGAGCTGTTTTTT
>TRBJ1-5|-|TRBV5-1|-
CASSLWGNQPQHF
TGCGCCAGCAGCTTATGGGGAAATCAGCCCCAGCATTTT
>TRBJ1-1|TRBD1|TRBV13|-
CASSAGTGNTEAFF
TGTGCCAGCAGTGCCGGGACAGGGAACACTGAAGCTTTCTTT
>TRBJ1-3|TRBD1|TRBV7-7|few
CASSLVGDRGSSVGNTIYF
TGTGCCAGCAGCTTAGTAGGGGACAGGGGGAGCTCGGTTGGAAACACCATATATTTT
>TRBJ2-7|TRBD1|TRBV18|-
CASSPGQGTYEQYF
TGTGCCAGCTCACCGGGACAGGGAACCTACGAGCAGTACTTC
>TRBJ2-7|TRBD2|TRBV19|-
CASSKLAGVYEQYF
TGTGCCAGTAGTAAACTAGCGGGAGTCTACGAGCAGTACTTC
>TRBJ2-7|-|TRBV5-1|once
CASSLESSSAYEQYF
TGCGCCAGCAGCTTGGAATCTAGCTCTGCCTACGAGCAGTACTTC
>TRBJ1-2|-|TRBV6-6|-
CASSYSNPGLDGYTF
TGTGCCAGCAGTTACTCGAATCCAGGGTTGGATGGCTACACCTTC
>TRBJ1-3|-|TRBV4-1|many
CASSQDPGSNTIYF
TGCGCCAGCAGCCAAGATCCCGGATCTAACACCATATATTTT
>TRBJ2-1|-|TRBV7-2|-
CASSLVALLAHEQFF
TGTGCCAGCAGCTTAGTGGCGTTACTAGCCCATGAGCAGTTCTTC
>TRBJ2-6|-|TRBV27|-
CASSPDISGANVLTF
TGTGCCAGCAGCCCCGACATTTCTGGGGCCAACGTCCTGACTTTC
>TRBJ1-4|-|TRBV27|few
CASRFAATNEKLFF
TGTGCCAGCCGGTTTGCCGCAACTAATGAAAAACTGTTTTTT
>TRBJ2-7|-|TRBV2|-
CASSVSSEPTSTSFYEQYF
TGTGCCAGCAGTGTCAGCTCCGAACCAACCTCGACTAGTTTCTACGAGCAGTACTTC
>TRBJ1-5|TRBD1|TRBV27|-
CASRQGIFQPQHF
TGTGCCAGCCGACAGGGTATTTTTCAGCCCCAGCATTTT
>TRBJ2-2|-|TRBV18|-
CASSPLILREFNTGELFF
TGTGCCAGCTCACCACTCATCCTAAGGGAATTTAACACCGGGGAGCTGTTTTTT
>TRBJ1-5|-|TRBV28|once
CASRLSGTDNQPQHF
TGTGCCAGCAGACTTTCCGGGACTGACAATCAGCCCCAGCATTTT
>TRBJ2-5|-|TRBV29-1|-
CSADRDNQETQYF
TGCAGCGCGGACCGGGACAACCAAGAGACCCAGTACTTC
>TRBJ2-5|-|TRBV30|-
CAWSEQGWETQYF
TGTGCCTGGAGTGAACAGGGATGGGAGACCCAGTACTTC
>TRBJ2-7|TRBD2|TRBV7-2|once
CASSLGRGLLYEQYF
TGTGCCAGCAGCTTAGGCCGGGGACTACTCTACGAGCAGTACTTC
>TRBJ2-3|-|TRBV7-9|-
CASSVGQSPSTDTQYF
TGTGCCAGCAGCGTGGGTCAGTCTCCTAGCACAGATACGCAGTATTTT
>TRBJ2-7|-|TRBV25-1|many
CASSVTLADSYEQYF
TGTGCCAGCAGTGTTACATTAGCGGACTCCTACGAGCAGTACTTC
>TRBJ1-1|-|TRBV2|-
CASTRQILNTEAFF
TGTGCCAGCACTCGACAAATTTTGAACACTGAAGCTTTCTTT
>TRBJ2-1|-|TRBV10-2|-
CASSDPKGQFF
TGCGCCAGCAGTGACCCAAAGGGGCAGTTCTTC
>TRBJ2-1|-|TRBV28|-
CASSLFRDNEQFF
TGTGCCAGCAGTTTATTCCGAGACAATGAGCAGTTCTTC
>TRBJ2-3|-|TRBV28|-
CASSLGLRAGAVGTDTQYF
TGTGCCAGCAGTTTAGGTCTTCGGGCAGGGGCGGTGGGCACAGATACGCAGTATTTT
>TRBJ2-3|-|TRBV30|-
CAWSMNRWSDTQYF
TGTGCCTGGAGTATGAATCGTTGGTCAGATACGCAGTATTTT
>TRBJ2-7|-|TRBV5-1|once
CASSHEGREAYEQYF
TGCGCCAGCAGCCACGAGGGGCGGGAAGCGTACGAGCAGTACTTC
>TRBJ2-2|TRBD2|TRBV19|-
CASSISGSGTGELFF
TGTGCCAGTAGTATTAGCGGGAGCGGCACCGGGGAGCTGTTTTTT
>TRBJ2-2|TRBD2|TRBV2|few
CASKGSGGRRSGELFF
TGTGCCAGCAAGGGCTCAGGCGGGAGACGGAGCGGGGAGCTGTTTTTT
>TRBJ2-7|-|TRBV28|-
CASSPPQTGIYEQYF
TGTGCCAGCAGCCCCCCACAAACAGGGATCTACGAGCAGTACTTC
>TRBJ2-7|-|TRBV6-5|-
CASTAGSTYEQYF
TGTGCCAGCACCGCGGGGAGCACCTACGAGCAGTACTTC
>TRBJ2-7|-|TRBV7-2|-
CASTIQRDTYEQYF
TGTGCCAGCACCATACAACGGGACACGTACGAGCAGTACTTC
>TRBJ2-2|TRBD2|TRBV19|-
CASSIHAMTSGRDSNTGELFF
TGTGCCAGTAGTATCCACGCCATGACTAGCGGGAGGGATTCGAACACCGGGGAGCTGTTTTTT
>TRBJ1-2|-|TRBV18|once
CASSPGRDGYTF
TGTGCCAGCTCACCGGGCAGGGACGGCTACACCTTC
>TRBJ1-5|TRBD1|TRBV6-1|-
CATNRGGSNQPQHF
TGTGCCACCAACAGGGGCGGTAGCAATCAGCCCCAGCATTTT
>TRBJ2-7|-|TRBV25-1|few
CASSGAYEQYF
TGTGCCAGCAGTGGCGCCTACGAGCAGTACTTC
>TRBJ2-7|-|TRBV27|many
CASSPREGFGEQYF
TGTGCCAGCAGTCCCAGGGAAGGTTTCGGCGAGCAGTACTTC
>TRBJ2-2|TRBD1|TRBV19|once
CASSIQTGVNTGELFF
TGTGCCAGTAGTATACAGACAGGGGTGAACACCGGGGAGCTGTTTTTT
>TRBJ2-2|TRBD2|TRBV10-1|-
CASSGPGLAGPGELFF
TGCGCCAGCAGTGGACCGGGACTAGCGGGCCCCGGGGAGCTGTTTTTT
>TRBJ2-3|TRBD2|TRBV6-1|-
CASSDQLAVTQYF
TGTGCCAGCAGTGATCAGCTAGCGGTAACGCAGTATTTT
>TRBJ2-3|-|TRBV28|-
CASEKLDTQYF
TGTGCCAGCGAGAAGTTAGATACGCAGTATTTT
>TRBJ1-2|-|TRBV5-1|-
CASSLDVYGYTF
TGCGCCAGCAGCTTGGATGTGTATGGCTACACCTTC
>TRBJ1-1|-|TRBV27|-
CASTYSPGSTEAFF
TGTGCCAGCACTTATTCTCCGGGATCCACTGAAGCTTTCTTT
>TRBJ2-1|-|TRBV11-2|-
CASSANEDKVFF
TGTGCCAGCAGCGCCAACGAAGATAAGGTGTTCTTC
>TRBJ2-7|TRBD1|TRBV4-1|few
CASSPGQGATYEQYF
TGCGCCAGCAGCCCGGGACAGGGGGCAACTTACGAGCAGTACTTC
>TRBJ2-5|-|TRBV6-6|once
CASSYSGGRETQYF
TGTGCCAGCAGTTACTCAGGGGGAAGGGAGACCCAGTACTTC
>TRBJ2-1|TRBD2|TRBV11-2|few
CASSLDSSGTNEQFF
TGTGCCAGCAGCTTAGATTCTAGCGGGACCAATGAGCAGTTCTTC